What follows is one TCR beta chain and its context. Antigen unknown. This sample was included in a study of shared clonotypes between healthy human individuals. Study findings and constraints: For naive CD4 cells, roughly 4.6% of clonotypes were shared across a handful of donors. Relative to clonotypes present in all four donors, those not shared had lower generation probabilities.

Each of the donors was a healthy adult who was HIV-negative and had not had a recent acute infection or vaccination. Measured with immunoSEQ multiplex PCR; TCRdb has only the in-frame clones, and not every one. This table holds about 340,000 clones, around four fifths found once. The CDR3 spans 14 residues. V was pared by 8 bases and J by 9 bases, with 7 bases of the junction left unmatched. CDR1 and CDR2 from the germline V gene are MNHNS and SASEGT. Sample: memory CD4+ T cells sorted from blood. Subset: CD45RA-negative fraction. The clonotype originates from a man in his thirties or forties in good health. This chain uses TRBV6-1 with TRBJ2-1, with TRBD2 matching 13 bases. CDR3 region: CASRSTSGRGEQFF. The CDR3 DNA sequence: TGTGCCAGCCGTTCTACTAGCGGGAGGGGTGAGCAGTTCTTC.